The T cell receptor (beta chain) described here comes from a study of PD-L1 blockade in urothelial cancer. Across the whole study: Once treatment had started, blood was analyzed at 3 weeks (second dose) and again at 6 weeks.

A note on this clone: Its specificity is not known.

Every PCR received spiked-in synthetic TCR analog templates. Sequencing used immunoSEQ multiplex PCR; TCRdb keeps in-frame clones, though not all of them. The sample comprises roughly 100,000 clones, roughly 88% of which are singletons, and 2.4% rests with the top ten. Patients' urothelial carcinoma was locally advanced or metastatic. Notes on the study in general: Better survival was predicted by below-median pretreatment blood TCR clonality.

This specimen consisted of PBMCs, obtained around atezolizumab (anti-PD-L1) treatment. The clonotype originates from a man over 45 with urothelial cancer.

This chain's CDR3 is CASRDAGGGKLFF. For the CDR3, the DNA is TGTGCCAGCAGGGACGCGGGGGGTGGAAAACTGTTTTTT. The chain couples TRBV6-1 to TRBJ1-4; D is possibly TRBD1 (5 bases). The CDR3 is 13 residues long. The germline CDR1 and CDR2 sequences are MNHNS and SASEGT. V was shortened by 6 bases and J by 10 bases, with 15 bases between the two germline ends.